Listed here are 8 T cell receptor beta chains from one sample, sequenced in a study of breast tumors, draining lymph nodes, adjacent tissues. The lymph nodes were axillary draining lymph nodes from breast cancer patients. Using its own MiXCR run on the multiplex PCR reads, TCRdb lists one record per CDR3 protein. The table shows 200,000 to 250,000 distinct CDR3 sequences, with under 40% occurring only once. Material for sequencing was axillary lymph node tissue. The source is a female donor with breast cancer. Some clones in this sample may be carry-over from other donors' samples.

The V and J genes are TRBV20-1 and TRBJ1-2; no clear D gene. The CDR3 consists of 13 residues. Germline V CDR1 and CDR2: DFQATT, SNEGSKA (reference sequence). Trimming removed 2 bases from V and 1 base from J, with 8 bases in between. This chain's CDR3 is CSARPNDNYGYTF. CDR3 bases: TGCAGTGCTAGACCCAACGATAACTATGGCTACACCTTC.

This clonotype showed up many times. The CDR3 DNA sequence: TGTGCCAGCAGGTCTAGCCGACAGGGTCGGACTCCCCTGTTCTTC. Translating it yields CASRSSRQGRTPLFF. The chain uses TRBV7-9 and TRBJ2-1; 7 nucleotides match TRBD1. J gave up 15 bases and V 6 bases, and 20 bases lay outside the gene matches. The length of the CDR3 is 15 residues. Germline CDR1 reads SEHNR; CDR2 reads FQNEAQ (reference sequence). Complete variable domain (other parts from reference TRBV7-9 and TRBJ2-1): DTGVSQNPRHKITKRGQNVTFRCDPISEHNRLYWYRQTLGQGPEFLTYFQNEAQLEKSRLLSDRFSAERPKGSFSTLEIQRTEQGDSAMYLCASRSSRQGRTPLFFGPGTRLTVL.

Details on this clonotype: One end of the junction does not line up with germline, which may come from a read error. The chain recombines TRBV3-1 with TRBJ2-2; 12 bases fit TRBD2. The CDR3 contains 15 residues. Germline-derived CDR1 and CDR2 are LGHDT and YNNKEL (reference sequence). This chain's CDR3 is CASSQGPTSGSELLF. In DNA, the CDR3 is TGTGCCAGCAGCCAAGGTCCGACTAGCGGGAGTGAGCTGCTTTTT.

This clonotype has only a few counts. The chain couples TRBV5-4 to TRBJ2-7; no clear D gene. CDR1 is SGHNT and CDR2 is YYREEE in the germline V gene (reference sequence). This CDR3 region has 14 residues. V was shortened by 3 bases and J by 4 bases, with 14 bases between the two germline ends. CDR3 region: CASSSELYTYEQYF. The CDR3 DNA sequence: TGTGCCAGCAGCTCGGAGCTGTATACTTACGAGCAGTACTTC.

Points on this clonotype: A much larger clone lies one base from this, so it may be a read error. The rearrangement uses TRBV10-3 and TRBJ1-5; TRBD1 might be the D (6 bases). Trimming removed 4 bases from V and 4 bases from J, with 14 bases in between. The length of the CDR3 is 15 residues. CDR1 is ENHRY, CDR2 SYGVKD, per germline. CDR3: CAISGKGVQNQPQHF. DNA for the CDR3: TGTGCCATCAGTGGGAAGGGGGTCCAAAATCAGCCCCAGCATTTT.

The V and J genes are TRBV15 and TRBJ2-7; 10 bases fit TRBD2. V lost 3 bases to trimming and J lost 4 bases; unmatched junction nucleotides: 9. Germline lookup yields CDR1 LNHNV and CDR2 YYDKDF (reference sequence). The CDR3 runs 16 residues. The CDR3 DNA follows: TGTGCCACCAGCAGCGGTCCTAGCGGGAGAATTTACGAGCAGTACTTC. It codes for CATSSGPSGRIYEQYF.

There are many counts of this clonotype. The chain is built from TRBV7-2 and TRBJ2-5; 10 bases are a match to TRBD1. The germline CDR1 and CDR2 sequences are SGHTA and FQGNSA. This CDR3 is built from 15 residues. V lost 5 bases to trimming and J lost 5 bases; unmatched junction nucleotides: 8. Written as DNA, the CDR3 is TGTGCCAGCAGCAAGACAGGGGGCGTAGGGGAGACCCAGTACTTC. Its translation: CASSKTGGVGETQYF.

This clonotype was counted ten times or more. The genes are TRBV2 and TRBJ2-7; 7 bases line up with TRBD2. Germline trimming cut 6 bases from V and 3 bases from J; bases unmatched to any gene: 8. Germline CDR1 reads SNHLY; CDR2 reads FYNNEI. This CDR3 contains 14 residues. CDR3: CASSNSGHGYEQYF. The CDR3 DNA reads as TGTGCCAGCAGCAATAGCGGGCACGGCTACGAGCAGTACTTC.